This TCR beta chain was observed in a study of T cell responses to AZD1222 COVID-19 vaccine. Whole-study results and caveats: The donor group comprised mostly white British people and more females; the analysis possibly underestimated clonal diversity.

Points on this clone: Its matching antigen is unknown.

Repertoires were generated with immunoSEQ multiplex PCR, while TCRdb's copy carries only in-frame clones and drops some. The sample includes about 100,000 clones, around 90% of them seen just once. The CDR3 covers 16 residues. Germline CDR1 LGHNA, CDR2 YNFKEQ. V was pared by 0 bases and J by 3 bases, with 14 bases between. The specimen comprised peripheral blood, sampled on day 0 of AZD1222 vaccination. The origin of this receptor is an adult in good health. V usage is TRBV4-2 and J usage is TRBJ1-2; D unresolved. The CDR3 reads CASSQDDTRAHYGYTF. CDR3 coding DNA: TGTGCCAGCAGCCAAGACGACACCCGGGCACACTATGGCTACACCTTC.